The sequence of this TCR beta chain was determined in a study of early T cells in non-severe SARS-CoV-2 infection. Overall study: Sequencing used unsorted whole-blood bulk RNA, so chains lack pairing. Regarding the study as a whole: Matching against VDJdb likely underestimated virus-specific expansions, favoring anti-spike CD8.

This clonotype turned up a few times. Its specificity is not known. CDR3 length: 16 residues. Germline CDR1 reads GTSNPN; CDR2 reads SVGIG (reference sequence). V was clipped by 5 bases and J by 4 bases, with 23 bases between them. Individual cDNA molecules received unique molecular identifiers during library preparation. TCRdb re-called the 5' RACE reads with MiXCR, one entry per CDR3 protein. The repertoire has 85,000 to 90,000 distinct CDR3 sequences, 13% to 15% of them found once; the top ten carry around 5.8%. The chain couples TRBV30 to TRBJ1-2, with no clear D. The source of this sequence is an adult who was a healthcare worker with PCR-confirmed SARS-CoV-2 infection or an uninfected control (not recorded which). The sample was whole blood. The CDR3 sequence: CAWGPEAELMGYGYTF. The CDR3 nucleotides read TGTGCCTGGGGCCCGGAGGCTGAGCTAATGGGCTATGGCTACACCTTC.